The 30 T cell receptor beta chains in this list originate from one sample, sequenced in a study of T cell repertoires in cytomegalovirus infection. One entry per CDR3 protein, called by TCRdb with MiXCR from the reads. The sample yields approximately 97,000 distinct CDR3 sequences, 15% to 20% seen once. Material for sequencing was PBMCs. The receptors originated from a human donor in good health (CMV status not recorded). Some clones in this sample may be carry-over from other donors' samples.

This chain connects TRBV10-3 to TRBJ2-3; D call uncertain. This CDR3 has 13 residues. The germline V gene has CDR1 ENHRY and CDR2 SYGVKD. V lost 8 bases, J lost 2 bases, and 11 bases lay in between. CDR3 region: CAIGPGDTDTQYF. DNA of the CDR3: TGTGCCATCGGTCCAGGAGACACAGATACGCAGTATTTT.

The rearrangement joins TRBV28 to TRBJ1-2; D gene uncertain. This CDR3 is built from 15 residues. Trimming removed 4 bases from V and 0 bases from J, with 12 bases in between. Germline V gene sequence: CDR1 MDHEN, CDR2 SYDVKM. CDR3 sequence reads: CASSWAGYTNYGYTF. The DNA of the CDR3 is TGTGCCAGCAGTTGGGCGGGATATACTAACTATGGCTACACCTTC.

About this clonotype itself: This may arise from a read error, as a much more abundant clone is one base away. This rearrangement joins TRBV12-3 or TRBV12-4 to TRBJ2-3, with D perhaps being TRBD1 or TRBD2 (7 bases each). Trimming took off 5 bases at V and 9 bases at J, with 27 bases between the two ends. This CDR3 has 17 amino acids. The chain's CDR3 is CASSHRTRGGAGETQYF. Written as DNA, the CDR3 is TGTGCCAGCAGTCACCGGACTAGAGGGGGCGCGGGTGAAACGCAGTATTTT.

CDR3 DNA sequence: TGTGCCAGCAGTAGGGACAGGGGTCGGGAGACCCAGTACTTC. This translates into CASSRDRGRETQYF. The chain is built from TRBV7-9 and TRBJ2-5; 10 bases line up with TRBD1. From germline, CDR1 is SEHNR and CDR2 FQNEAQ (reference sequence). The CDR3 runs to 14 residues. Trimming removed 6 bases from V and 5 bases from J; junction bases left unmatched: 6.

The rearrangement uses TRBV11-2 and TRBJ2-7; 9 bases are shared with TRBD1. This CDR3 has 16 residues. Germline CDR1 is SGHAT and CDR2 is FQNNGV. V lost 5 bases to trimming and J lost 5 bases; unmatched junction nucleotides: 13. The CDR3 region is CASSPTPGQGIHEQYF. The CDR3 DNA sequence: TGTGCCAGCAGCCCTACTCCGGGACAGGGAATCCACGAGCAGTACTTC.

This clonotype was seen at least ten times. The chain employs TRBV7-2 and TRBJ1-6; D remains unclear. This CDR3 region has 13 residues. Germline CDR1 is SGHTA and CDR2 is FQGNSA. Trimming removed 2 bases at V and 10 bases at J, with 9 bases between. The CDR3 loop is CASSLKEGSPLHF. The CDR3 DNA sequence: TGTGCCAGCAGCTTAAAAGAGGGATCACCCCTCCACTTT.

This clonotype was found a few times. The genes are TRBV5-8 and TRBJ1-4; 8 nucleotides agree with TRBD1. The CDR3 sequence is 15 residues long. J was trimmed by 6 bases and V by 4 bases; bases with no gene match: 8. Germline CDR1 reads SGHTS; CDR2 reads YDEGEE. The CDR3 loop is CASSTTGGLDEKLFF. CDR3 DNA sequence: TGTGCCAGCAGCACAACAGGGGGGCTGGATGAAAAACTGTTTTTT.

This clonotype has more than one count but fewer than ten. The chain carries TRBV7-2 and TRBJ2-5; D may be TRBD2 (7 bases). This CDR3 is 15 amino acids long. The V end lost 5 bases, the J end lost 5 bases, and 18 bases lay between the germline ends. Germline CDR1 is SGHTA and CDR2 is FQGNSA. CDR3 coding DNA: TGTGCCAGCAGCACCAATCCGGGGGGCAGGGAGACCCAGTACTTC. It yields the protein CASSTNPGGRETQYF.

Ten or more counts support this clonotype. The rearrangement joins TRBV12-3 or TRBV12-4 to TRBJ2-4, with D uncertain. This CDR3 contains 13 residues. Deletions cut 3 bases from V and 3 bases from J, with 6 bases between. The CDR3 is CASSLGGKNIQYF. CDR3 in DNA: TGTGCCAGCAGTTTGGGCGGCAAAAACATTCAGTACTTC.

The chain uses TRBV7-2 and TRBJ1-6; 9 bases align to TRBD1. Germline loops: CDR1 SGHTA, CDR2 FQGNSA. CDR3 length: 15 amino acids. V shed 6 bases, J shed 7 bases, and the junction held 7 bases outside the gene matches. CDR3: CASSRDREGNSPLHF. The CDR3 DNA follows: TGTGCCAGCAGTCGGGACAGGGAGGGGAATTCACCCCTCCACTTT.

J is TRBJ1-1 and V is TRBV20-1; D unresolved. The CDR3 sequence is 12 residues long. Germline V lookup: CDR1 DFQATT, CDR2 SNEGSKA (reference sequence). V was cut by 0 bases and J by 10 bases, with 12 bases left in between. Here the CDR3 DNA reads TGCAGTGCTAGAGAGTCAGGAGTCTTAGCTTTCTTT. It translates to CSARESGVLAFF.

There are a few counts of this clonotype. This sequence joins TRBV2 and TRBJ2-5, with 7 bases fitting TRBD1. This CDR3 region has 14 residues. Trimming at V came to 4 bases and at J to 5 bases, leaving 7 bases not matched to a gene. Germline CDR1 reads SNHLY; CDR2 reads FYNNEI. DNA of the CDR3: TGTGCCAGCAGTGGGGAGACAGGGTTGGAGACCCAGTACTTC. It encodes CASSGETGLETQYF.

V usage is TRBV7-8 and J usage is TRBJ2-2, with D tentatively TRBD2 (7 bases). The V gene's germline CDR1 is SGHVS and CDR2 FQNEAQ. This CDR3 comprises 14 residues. V lost 11 bases, J lost 3 bases, and 16 bases lay in between. This CDR3 is CAGGGALYTGELFF. CDR3 sequence (DNA): TGTGCCGGGGGGGGGGCACTATACACCGGGGAGCTGTTTTTT.

About this clonotype itself: A much more abundant neighbour one base away suggests this may be a read error. The chain employs TRBV28 and TRBJ1-2; D is uncertain. Germline lookup yields CDR1 MDHEN and CDR2 SYDVKM. The CDR3 is made up of 12 amino acids. The V end lost 2 bases, the J end lost 7 bases, and 8 bases lay between the germline ends. CDR3 coding DNA: TGTGCCAGCAGTTTAGGCTCGAGTGGCTACACCTTC. The encoded protein is CASSLGSSGYTF.

The chain has TRBV6-2 or TRBV6-3 and TRBJ2-6; possible D gene TRBD2, 6 bases. CDR3 length: 17 residues. Trimming cost V 2 bases and J 6 bases, with 17 bases left between them. Per germline, CDR1 MNHEY and CDR2 SVGEGT. The CDR3 bases are TGTGCCAGCAGTTACCTCCGATCCGGGAGAGAGGCCAACGTCCTGACTTTC. This gives the protein CASSYLRSGREANVLTF.

The rearrangement joins TRBV5-5 to TRBJ1-2; D remains unclear. Germline V CDR1 and CDR2: SGHKS, YYEKEE (reference sequence). The CDR3 contains 13 residues. V lost 3 bases to trimming and J lost 8 bases, with 14 bases between them. The CDR3 here is CASSYRTEEGYTF. As DNA, the CDR3 is TGTGCCAGCAGCTACCGGACGGAGGAGGGCTACACCTTC.

The chain uses TRBV12-5 and TRBJ2-2, with a possible D match to TRBD2 (5 bases). The CDR3 loop spans 16 amino acids. V was cut by 6 bases and J by 3 bases, with 17 bases left in between. CDR1 is LGHNT and CDR2 is FRNRAP in the germline V gene. The CDR3 is CASGSGPLGYTGELFF. The CDR3 DNA reads TGTGCTAGTGGGTCCGGCCCACTAGGCTACACCGGGGAGCTGTTTTTT.

This clonotype was observed many times. The V gene is TRBV20-1, the J gene TRBJ1-1; D is perhaps TRBD1 (6 bases). The germline V and J ends were trimmed by 1 base and 4 bases, with 16 bases remaining between them. Germline lookup yields CDR1 DFQATT and CDR2 SNEGSKA (reference sequence). This CDR3 has 15 residues. The CDR3 nucleotides read TGCAGTGCTAGAGTTAACAGGGATCTGGGCACTGAAGCTTTCTTT. This sequence encodes CSARVNRDLGTEAFF.

The rearrangement links TRBV4-1 to TRBJ1-3, with TRBD1 identical over 9 bases. V shed 4 bases, J shed 0 bases, and the junction held 1 base outside the gene matches. From germline, CDR1 is MGHRA and CDR2 YSYEKL. The CDR3 runs 15 residues. CDR3 nucleotide sequence: TGCGCCAGCAGCCCGGGACAGGGCTCTGGAAACACCATATATTTT. Protein: CASSPGQGSGNTIYF.

The chain has TRBV5-6 and TRBJ2-1, with 16 bases aligning to TRBD2. Germline V CDR1 and CDR2: SGHDT, YYEEEE. J lost 7 bases, V lost 4 bases, and 2 bases had no gene match. CDR3 length: 15 amino acids. Here the CDR3 DNA reads TGTGCCAGCAGCGTGGGACTAGCGGGGGGGAATGAGCAGTTCTTC. Its translation is CASSVGLAGGNEQFF.

This clonotype was seen only a few times. This chain links TRBV6-5 with TRBJ1-2, with 9 nucleotides matching TRBD1. CDR3 length: 13 amino acids. The J segment lost 7 bases and the V segment lost 8 bases, leaving 8 bases of the junction unmatched. Germline V gene data show CDR1 as MNHEY and CDR2 as SVGAGI. The CDR3 nucleotides read TGTGCCAGCGGAGATTGGACAGGGGTTGGCTACACCTTC. Protein product: CASGDWTGVGYTF.

This clonotype was found many times. The V call is TRBV7-2, the J call TRBJ2-3, with D perhaps TRBD2 (5 bases). V was shortened by 2 bases and J by 6 bases, with 15 bases between the two germline ends. CDR3 length equals 15 residues. Germline V lookup: CDR1 SGHTA, CDR2 FQGNSA. In DNA form, the CDR3 reads TGTGCCAGCAGCTTACCGGGATCCCCTCCGGATACGCAGTATTTT. Translating gives CASSLPGSPPDTQYF.

This clonotype was observed a few times. The chain joins TRBV10-3 to TRBJ1-4; D remains ambiguous. The CDR3 contains 16 residues. CDR1 is ENHRY, CDR2 SYGVKD, per germline. The germline V and J ends were trimmed by 3 bases and 4 bases, with 15 bases remaining between them. The CDR3 bases are TGTGCCATCAGTGACTCTTCGCACGGCCTTAATGAAAAACTGTTTTTT. The encoded protein is CAISDSSHGLNEKLFF.

This clonotype was recorded many times. The chain joins TRBV7-3 to TRBJ2-5, with 10 positions matching TRBD1. This CDR3 has 15 residues. V was clipped by 4 bases and J by 4 bases; unmatched bases: 6. Germline CDR1 SGHTA, CDR2 FQGTGA. The CDR3 DNA is TGTGCCAGCAGCTCCTCCGGGACAGGGGCAGAGACCCAGTACTTC. This sequence encodes CASSSSGTGAETQYF.

This clonotype appeared a few times. V usage is TRBV12-3 or TRBV12-4 and J usage is TRBJ2-2; D possibly corresponds to TRBD2 (5 bases). The CDR3 is made up of 13 amino acids. The V gene lost 6 bases and the J gene lost 7 bases, with 12 bases spanning the gap. The CDR3 is CASRGGLIGELFF. CDR3 nucleotide sequence: TGTGCCAGCAGGGGCGGGCTCATCGGGGAGCTGTTTTTT.

The table lists this clonotype with a few counts. CDR3 loop: CATSRDRGFQPQHF. CDR3 in DNA: TGTGCCACCAGCAGAGATCGTGGGTTTCAGCCCCAGCATTTT. The rearrangement uses TRBV15 and TRBJ1-5, with D unresolved. V was pared by 0 bases and J by 6 bases, with 9 bases between. This CDR3 contains 14 residues. CDR1 and CDR2 (germline): LNHNV, YYDKDF (reference sequence).

A few counts support this clonotype. The chain combines TRBV11-2 with TRBJ2-2, with D unresolved. The CDR3 has 14 amino acids. V dropped 5 bases and J dropped 7 bases, with 14 bases sitting between them. Germline CDR1 is SGHAT and CDR2 is FQNNGV. Here the CDR3 reads CASSQDLASGELFF. CDR3 DNA sequence: TGTGCCAGCAGCCAGGACCTCGCCAGCGGGGAGCTGTTTTTT.

This chain uses TRBV20-1 with TRBJ2-7, with TRBD1 identical over 7 bases. This CDR3 is 13 amino acids long. V was clipped by 6 bases and J by 1 base; unmatched bases: 6. The germline V gene has CDR1 DFQATT and CDR2 SNEGSKA (reference sequence). CDR3 in DNA: TGCAGTGCCCCCCGGGGACAGTCCTACGAGCAGTACTTC. This codes for CSAPRGQSYEQYF.

The chain couples TRBV29-1 to TRBJ2-5, with D perhaps matching TRBD1 (6 bases). The germline CDR1 and CDR2 sequences are SQVTM and ANQGSEA. The CDR3 covers 12 residues. The CDR3 protein is CTTGQSWETQYF. CDR3 nucleotides: TGCACCACGGGACAATCTTGGGAGACCCAGTACTTC.

About this clonotype: A read error may explain this, as a much larger clone is one base away. The chain is built from TRBV5-1 and TRBJ2-1; possible D gene TRBD2, 6 bases. Germline V CDR1 and CDR2: SGHRS, YFSETQ. CDR3 size: 15 residues. Trimming took off 3 bases at V and 8 bases at J, with 18 bases between the two ends. This CDR3 is CASSWSVLASDEQFF. CDR3 DNA: TGCGCCAGCAGCTGGTCAGTACTAGCCTCCGATGAGCAGTTCTTC.